These 4 T cell receptor beta chains were all obtained from the same sample, sequenced in a study of siplizumab effects on memory and regulatory T cells. Sequenced by immunoSEQ multiplex PCR; TCRdb stores in-frame clones only, minus some. The sample records 100,000 or so clones, 85% to 95% being singletons. Sequences were obtained from non-Treg CD4+ T cells sorted from blood. The receptors were sampled from a human donor in good health.

Turning to this clone: The germline gene is not matched at one end of the junction; a read error may be the cause. The V gene is TRBV7-7, the J gene TRBJ2-5; 11 bases are a match to TRBD2. Germline V CDR1 and CDR2: SSHAT, FNYEAQ (reference sequence). The CDR3 extends over 15 amino acids. CDR3 bases: TGTGCTAGCAGCGAGACCGGACTAGCGGGAGAGACCCAGTACTTC. It specifies CASSETGLAGETQYF.

This clone has a handful of counts. This rearrangement joins TRBV18 to TRBJ2-3; 13 bases match TRBD2. Germline values: CDR1 KGHSH, CDR2 LQKENI. The V and J ends lost 4 bases and 4 bases, in that order; junction bases with no gene match: 5. The CDR3 has 16 amino acids. The CDR3 DNA sequence: TGTGCCAGCTCACTGGGACTAGCGGGAATGGCAGATACGCAGTATTTT. The encoded protein is CASSLGLAGMADTQYF.

The genes are TRBV11-2 and TRBJ2-5; D call uncertain. With 7 bases removed from V and 1 base from J, the gap between germline ends came to 13 bases. The CDR3 length is 14 residues. CDR1 is SGHAT and CDR2 is FQNNGV in the germline V gene. CDR3 DNA: TGTGCCAGCACCCCCCGGACGGGCCAAGAGACCCAGTACTTC. Translated, it gives CASTPRTGQETQYF.

The gene calls are TRBV7-2 and TRBJ2-5; 7 positions agree with TRBD2. J was trimmed by 6 bases and V by 5 bases; bases with no gene match: 12. The CDR3 sequence is 15 residues long. The germline CDR1 and CDR2 sequences are SGHTA and FQGNSA. This chain's CDR3 is CASSPWTSGRQTQYF. In DNA, the CDR3 is TGTGCCAGCAGCCCCTGGACTAGTGGGCGGCAGACCCAGTACTTC.